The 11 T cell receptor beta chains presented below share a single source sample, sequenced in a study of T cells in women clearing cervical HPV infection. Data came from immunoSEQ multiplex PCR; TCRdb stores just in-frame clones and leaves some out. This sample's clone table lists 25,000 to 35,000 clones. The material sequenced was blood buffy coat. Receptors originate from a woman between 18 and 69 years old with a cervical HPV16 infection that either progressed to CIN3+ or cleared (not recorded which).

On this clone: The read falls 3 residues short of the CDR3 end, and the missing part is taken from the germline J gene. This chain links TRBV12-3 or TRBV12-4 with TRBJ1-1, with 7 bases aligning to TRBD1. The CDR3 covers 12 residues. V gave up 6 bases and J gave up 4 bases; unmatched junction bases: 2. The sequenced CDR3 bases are TGTGCCAGCAGACCAGGGGGCACTGAA. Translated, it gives CASRPGGTE. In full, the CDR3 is CASRPGGTEAFF.

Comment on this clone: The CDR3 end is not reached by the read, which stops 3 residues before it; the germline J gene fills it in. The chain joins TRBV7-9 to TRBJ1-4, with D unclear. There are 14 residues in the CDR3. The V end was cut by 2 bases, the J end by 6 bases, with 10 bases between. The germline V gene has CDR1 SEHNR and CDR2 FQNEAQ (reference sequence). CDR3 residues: CASSLQEEDEKLFF. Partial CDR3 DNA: TGTGCCAGCAGCTTACAGGAAGAAGATGAAAAA.

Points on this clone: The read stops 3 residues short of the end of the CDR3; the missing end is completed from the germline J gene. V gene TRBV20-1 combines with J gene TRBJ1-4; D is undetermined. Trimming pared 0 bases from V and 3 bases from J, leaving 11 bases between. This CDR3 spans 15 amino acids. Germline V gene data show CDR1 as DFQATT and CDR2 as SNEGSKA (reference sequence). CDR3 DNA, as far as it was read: TGCAGTGCTAGAGACTTTGGCCGGGCTAATGAAAAA. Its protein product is CSARDFGRANEK. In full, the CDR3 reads CSARDFGRANEKLFF.

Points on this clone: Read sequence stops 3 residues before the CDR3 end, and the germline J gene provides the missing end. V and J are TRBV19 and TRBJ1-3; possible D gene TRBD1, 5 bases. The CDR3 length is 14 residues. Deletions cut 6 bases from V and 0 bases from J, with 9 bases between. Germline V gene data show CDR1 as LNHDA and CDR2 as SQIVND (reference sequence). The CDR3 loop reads CASRPTASGNTIYF. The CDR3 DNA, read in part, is TGTGCCAGTAGACCGACAGCCTCTGGAAACACC.

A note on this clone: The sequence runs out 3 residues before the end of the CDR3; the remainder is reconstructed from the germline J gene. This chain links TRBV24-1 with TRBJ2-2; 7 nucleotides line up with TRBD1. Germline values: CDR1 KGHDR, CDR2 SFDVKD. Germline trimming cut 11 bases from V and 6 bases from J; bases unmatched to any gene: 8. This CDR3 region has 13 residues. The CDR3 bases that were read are TGTGCCATCGCTACAGGGGTGGCCGGGGAG. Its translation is CAIATGVAGE. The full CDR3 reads CAIATGVAGELFF.

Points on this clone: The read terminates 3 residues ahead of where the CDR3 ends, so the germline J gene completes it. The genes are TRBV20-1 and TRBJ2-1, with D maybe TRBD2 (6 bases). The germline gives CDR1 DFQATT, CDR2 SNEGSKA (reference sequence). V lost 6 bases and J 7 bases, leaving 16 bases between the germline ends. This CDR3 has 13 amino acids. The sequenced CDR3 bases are TGCAGTGCGGACCGGTTGGGGGGAAATGAG. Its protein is CSADRLGGNE. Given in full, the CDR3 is CSADRLGGNEQFF.

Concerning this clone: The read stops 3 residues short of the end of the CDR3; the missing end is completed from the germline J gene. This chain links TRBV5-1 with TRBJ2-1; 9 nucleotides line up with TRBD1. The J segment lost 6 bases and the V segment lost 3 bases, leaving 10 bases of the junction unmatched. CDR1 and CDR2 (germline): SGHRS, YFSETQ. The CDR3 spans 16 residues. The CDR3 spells CASSSRGTGNLNEQFF. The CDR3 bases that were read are TGCGCCAGCAGCTCGAGGGGGACAGGGAACCTCAATGAG. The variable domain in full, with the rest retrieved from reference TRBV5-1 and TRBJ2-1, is KAGVTQTPRYLIKTRGQQVTLSCSPISGHRSVSWYQQTPGQGLQFLFEYFSETQRNKGNFPGRFSGRQFSNSRSEMNVSTLELGDSALYLCASSSRGTGNLNEQFFGPGTRLTVL.

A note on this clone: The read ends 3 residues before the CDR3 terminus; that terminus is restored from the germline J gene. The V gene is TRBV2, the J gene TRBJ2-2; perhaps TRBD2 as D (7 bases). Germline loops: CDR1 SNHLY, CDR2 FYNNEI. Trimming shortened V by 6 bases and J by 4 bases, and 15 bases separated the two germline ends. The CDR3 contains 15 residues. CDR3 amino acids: CASRGAGAATGELFF. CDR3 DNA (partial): TGTGCCAGCAGGGGGGCGGGGGCGGCCACCGGGGAG.

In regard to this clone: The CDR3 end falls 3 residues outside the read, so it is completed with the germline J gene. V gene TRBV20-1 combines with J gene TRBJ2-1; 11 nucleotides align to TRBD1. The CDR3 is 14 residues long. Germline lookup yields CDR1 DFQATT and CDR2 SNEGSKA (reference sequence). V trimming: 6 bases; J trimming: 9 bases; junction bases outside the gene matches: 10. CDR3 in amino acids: CSAEAGQGGSEQFF. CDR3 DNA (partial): TGCAGTGCAGAAGCGGGACAGGGGGGGAGTGAG.

The CDR3 here is CSAPGEIAGGRNEQFF. The sequenced part of the CDR3 DNA is TGCAGTGCTCCCGGGGAAATAGCGGGGGGTCGGAATGAG. This rearrangement joins TRBV20-1 to TRBJ2-1; 10 bases agree with TRBD2. The read falls 3 residues short of the CDR3 end, and the missing part is taken from the germline J gene. CDR1 DFQATT and CDR2 SNEGSKA come from the germline V gene (reference sequence). There are 16 residues in the CDR3. After removal of 5 bases from V and 7 bases from J, the junction contained 14 bases not matched to a gene.

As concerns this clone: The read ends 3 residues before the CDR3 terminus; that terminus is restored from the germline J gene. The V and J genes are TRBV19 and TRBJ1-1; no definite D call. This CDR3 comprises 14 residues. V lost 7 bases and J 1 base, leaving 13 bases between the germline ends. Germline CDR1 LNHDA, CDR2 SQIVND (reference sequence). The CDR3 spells CASTWALANTEAFF. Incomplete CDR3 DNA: TGTGCCAGTACTTGGGCCCTGGCGAACACTGAA.